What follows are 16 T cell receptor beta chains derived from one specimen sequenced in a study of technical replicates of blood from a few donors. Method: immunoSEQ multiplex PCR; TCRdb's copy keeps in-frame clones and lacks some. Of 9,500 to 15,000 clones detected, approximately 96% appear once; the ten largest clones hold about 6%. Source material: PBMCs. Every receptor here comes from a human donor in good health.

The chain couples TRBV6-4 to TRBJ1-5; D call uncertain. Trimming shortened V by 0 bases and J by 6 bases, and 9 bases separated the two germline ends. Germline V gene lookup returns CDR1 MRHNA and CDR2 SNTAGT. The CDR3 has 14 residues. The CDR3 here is CASSDSEAGQPQHF. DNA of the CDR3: TGTGCCAGCAGTGACTCTGAGGCGGGTCAGCCCCAGCATTTT.

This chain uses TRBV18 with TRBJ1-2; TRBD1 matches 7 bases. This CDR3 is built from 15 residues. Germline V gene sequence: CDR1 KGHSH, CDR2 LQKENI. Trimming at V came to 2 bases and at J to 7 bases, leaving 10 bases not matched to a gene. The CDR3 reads CASSPIFQGESGYTF. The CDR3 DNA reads TGTGCCAGCTCACCAATTTTTCAGGGGGAGTCTGGCTACACCTTC.

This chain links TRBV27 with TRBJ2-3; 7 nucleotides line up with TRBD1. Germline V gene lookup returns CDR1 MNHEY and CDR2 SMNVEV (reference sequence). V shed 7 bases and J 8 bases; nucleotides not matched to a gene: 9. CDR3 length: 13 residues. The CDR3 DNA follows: TGTGCCAGCACGCAAACAGGGGACGGTACGCAGTATTTT. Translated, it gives CASTQTGDGTQYF.

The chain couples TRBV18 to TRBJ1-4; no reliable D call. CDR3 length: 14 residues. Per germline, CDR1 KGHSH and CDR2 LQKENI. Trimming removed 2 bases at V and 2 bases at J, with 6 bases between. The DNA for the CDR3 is TGTGCCAGCTCACCAGGGAGGACTAATGAAAAACTGTTTTTT. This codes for CASSPGRTNEKLFF.

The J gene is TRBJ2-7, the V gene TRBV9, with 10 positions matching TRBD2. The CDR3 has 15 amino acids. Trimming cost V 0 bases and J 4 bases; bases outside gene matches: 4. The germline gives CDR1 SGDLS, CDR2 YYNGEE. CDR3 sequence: CASSVGLAGVYEQYF. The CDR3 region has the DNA TGTGCCAGCAGCGTAGGCCTAGCGGGAGTTTACGAGCAGTACTTC.

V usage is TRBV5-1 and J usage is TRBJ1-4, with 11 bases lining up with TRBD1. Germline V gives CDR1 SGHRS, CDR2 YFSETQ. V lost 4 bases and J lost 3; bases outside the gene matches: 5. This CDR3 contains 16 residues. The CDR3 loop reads CASSRLGQGANEKLFF. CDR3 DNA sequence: TGCGCCAGCAGCCGACTGGGACAGGGGGCTAATGAAAAACTGTTTTTT. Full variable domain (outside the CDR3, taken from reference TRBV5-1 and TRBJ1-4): KAGVTQTPRYLIKTRGQQVTLSCSPISGHRSVSWYQQTPGQGLQFLFEYFSETQRNKGNFPGRFSGRQFSNSRSEMNVSTLELGDSALYLCASSRLGQGANEKLFFGSGTQLSVL.

The CDR3 sequence is CASSVWGVYQETQYF. In nucleotides, the CDR3 is TGTGCCAGCAGCGTTTGGGGGGTATATCAAGAGACCCAGTACTTC. This chain links TRBV9 with TRBJ2-5; tentative D call: TRBD2 (6 bases). In germline, CDR1 is SGDLS, CDR2 YYNGEE. This CDR3 has 15 residues. The ends were cut back, 2 bases at V and 2 bases at J, with 13 bases in the middle.

CDR3 protein: CASSPLGELFF. CDR3 nucleotides: TGCGCCAGCAGTCCCCTCGGGGAGCTGTTTTTT. The chain has TRBV23-1 and TRBJ2-2; the D is unclear. TRBV23-1 belongs to the ORF category, with a function that is uncertain. The CDR3 covers 11 residues. The V gene lost 4 bases and the J gene lost 7 bases, with 4 bases spanning the gap.

In nucleotides, the CDR3 is TGTGCCAGCAGCTTAGGCGTTAGGCTAGCGAAATTCTCCTACGAGCAGTACTTC. Translated, it gives CASSLGVRLAKFSYEQYF. The chain is built from TRBV11-2 and TRBJ2-7; a possible D gene is TRBD2 (6 bases). The CDR3 totals 18 residues. CDR1 and CDR2 (germline): SGHAT, FQNNGV. V was pared by 1 base and J by 0 bases, with 19 bases between.

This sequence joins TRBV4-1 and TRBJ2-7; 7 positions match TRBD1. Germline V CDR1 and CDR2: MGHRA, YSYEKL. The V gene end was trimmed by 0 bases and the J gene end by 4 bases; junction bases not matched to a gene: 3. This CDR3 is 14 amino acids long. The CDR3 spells CASSQEYRGYEQYF. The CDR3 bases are TGCGCCAGCAGCCAAGAATACAGGGGTTACGAGCAGTACTTC.

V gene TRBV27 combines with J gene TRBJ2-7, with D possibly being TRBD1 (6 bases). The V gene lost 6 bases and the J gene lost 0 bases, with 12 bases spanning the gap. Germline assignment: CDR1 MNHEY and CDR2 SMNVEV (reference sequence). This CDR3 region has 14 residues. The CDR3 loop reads CASRPQGLSYEQYF. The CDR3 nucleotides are TGTGCCAGCAGACCACAGGGTCTCTCCTACGAGCAGTACTTC.

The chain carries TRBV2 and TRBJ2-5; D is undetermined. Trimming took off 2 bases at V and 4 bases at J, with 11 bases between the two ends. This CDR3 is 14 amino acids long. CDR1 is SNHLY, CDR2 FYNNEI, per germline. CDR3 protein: CASSESVYLETQYF. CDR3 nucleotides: TGTGCCAGCAGTGAATCGGTCTATTTAGAGACCCAGTACTTC.

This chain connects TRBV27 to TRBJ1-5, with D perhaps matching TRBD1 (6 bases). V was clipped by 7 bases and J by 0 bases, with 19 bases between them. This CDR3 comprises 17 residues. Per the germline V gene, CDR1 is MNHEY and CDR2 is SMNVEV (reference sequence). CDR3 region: CASKDRTDPFSNQPQHF. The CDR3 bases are TGTGCCAGCAAAGATCGGACAGATCCTTTTAGCAATCAGCCCCAGCATTTT.

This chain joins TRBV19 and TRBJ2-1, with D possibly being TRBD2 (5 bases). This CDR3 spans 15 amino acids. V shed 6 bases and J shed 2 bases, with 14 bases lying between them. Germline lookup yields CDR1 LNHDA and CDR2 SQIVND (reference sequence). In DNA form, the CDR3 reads TGTGCCAGTAGCCCGGGGAGCGCCACCTACAATGAGCAGTTCTTC. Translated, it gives CASSPGSATYNEQFF.

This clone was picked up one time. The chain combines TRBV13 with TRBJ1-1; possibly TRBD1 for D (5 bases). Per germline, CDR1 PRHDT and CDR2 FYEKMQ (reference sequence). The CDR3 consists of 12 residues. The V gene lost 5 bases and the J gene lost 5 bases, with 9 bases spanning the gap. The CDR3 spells CASSGQRTEAFF. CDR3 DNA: TGTGCCAGCAGCGGACAAAGAACTGAAGCTTTCTTT.

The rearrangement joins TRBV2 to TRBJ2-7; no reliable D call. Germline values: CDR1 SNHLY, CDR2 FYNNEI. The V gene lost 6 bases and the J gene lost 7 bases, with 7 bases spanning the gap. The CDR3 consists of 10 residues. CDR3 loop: CASSGKEQYF. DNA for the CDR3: TGTGCCAGCAGCGGTAAGGAGCAGTACTTC. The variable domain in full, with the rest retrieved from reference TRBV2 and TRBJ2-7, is EPEVTQTPSHQVTQMGQEVILRCVPISNHLYFYWYRQILGQKVEFLVSFYNNEISEKSEIFDDQFSVERPDGSNFTLKIRSTKLEDSAMYFCASSGKEQYFGPGTRLTVT.